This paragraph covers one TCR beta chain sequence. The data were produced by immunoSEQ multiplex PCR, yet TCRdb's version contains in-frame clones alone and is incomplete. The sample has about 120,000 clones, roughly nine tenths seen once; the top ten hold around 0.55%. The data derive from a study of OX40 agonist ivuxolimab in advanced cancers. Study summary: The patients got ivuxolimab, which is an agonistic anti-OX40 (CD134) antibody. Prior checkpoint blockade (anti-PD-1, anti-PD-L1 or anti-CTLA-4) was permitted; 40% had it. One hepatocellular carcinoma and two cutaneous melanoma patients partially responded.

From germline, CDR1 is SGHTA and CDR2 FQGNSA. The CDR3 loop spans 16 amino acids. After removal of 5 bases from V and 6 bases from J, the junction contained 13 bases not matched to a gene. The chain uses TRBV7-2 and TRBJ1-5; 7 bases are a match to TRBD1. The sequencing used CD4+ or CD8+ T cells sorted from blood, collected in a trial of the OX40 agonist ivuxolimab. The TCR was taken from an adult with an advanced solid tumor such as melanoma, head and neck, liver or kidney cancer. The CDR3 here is CASSPRGRGFFQPQHF. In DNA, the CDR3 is TGTGCCAGCAGCCCCAGGGGGAGGGGGTTTTTTCAGCCCCAGCATTTT.